This TCR beta chain was sequenced in a study of early T cells in non-severe SARS-CoV-2 infection. As for the study in general: Unsorted whole-blood RNA was sequenced in bulk, leaving chains unpaired.

This clonotype was recorded a few times. What it binds is not known. Study-level findings and limits: A preference for anti-spike CD8 responses marked VDJdb matching, which missed private and CD4 specificities.

The library protocol tagged individual cDNA molecules with unique molecular identifiers. TCRdb reanalysed the 5' RACE reads using MiXCR and keeps one entry per CDR3 protein. In the table there are approximately 100,000 distinct CDR3 sequences, approximately 17% of which are singletons. V dropped 3 bases and J dropped 0 bases, with 9 bases sitting between them. CDR1 and CDR2 (germline): MDHEN, SYDVKM. CDR3 length equals 15 residues. The sequence was collected from an adult who was a healthcare worker with PCR-confirmed SARS-CoV-2 infection or an uninfected control (not recorded which). Material: whole blood. The chain couples TRBV28 to TRBJ1-5; D remains unclear. Here the CDR3 DNA reads TGTGCCAGCAGTTTCAGGCGGAATAGCAATCAGCCCCAGCATTTT. It is translated as CASSFRRNSNQPQHF.